What follows describes a single T cell receptor beta chain. Its antigen remains unidentified. The data derive from a study of cytomegalovirus exposure and HLA in healthy donors. General observations from the study: A later analysis found common viral pathogens apparently linked to several of the most significant clusters.

In the PCR, 60 Vbeta and 13 Jbeta primers were used. Profiled with immunoSEQ multiplex PCR; TCRdb holds only in-frame clones, not every one. The data contain around 160,000 clones, around three quarters of them singletons. CDR1 is SGHRS, CDR2 YFSETQ, per germline. The CDR3 is 15 amino acids. V lost 5 bases, J lost 5 bases, and 7 bases stayed unmatched. The material sequenced was PBMCs. This chain uses TRBV5-1 with TRBJ1-6; 7 bases fit TRBD1. This clonotype originated in a man in his forties or fifties in good health and CMV-seropositive. The CDR3 sequence: CASRVGTADNSPLHF. CDR3 nucleotides: TGCGCCAGCAGGGTAGGGACAGCAGATAATTCACCCCTCCACTTT.